Listed below are T cell receptor beta chains from one sample, sequenced in a study of patients and donors after allogeneic stem cell transplantation. TCRdb reanalysed the RT-PCR reads using MiXCR and keeps one entry per CDR3 protein. The sample includes some 6,800 distinct CDR3 sequences, approximately 12% of them seen just once. The source material was blood, either unsorted or a sorted T cell fraction (not recorded which). These receptors originate from a human donor who was either an allogeneic HSCT recipient or a stem cell or donor lymphocyte infusion donor (not recorded which). It is not recorded whose cells these are; they may come from a transplant donor. Each CDR3 is given with its conserved first and last residue. Expanded clones are given a class, and other clones once, few, many or no size at all.

many	TRBV29-1	14	TRBJ1-1	CSVEGVKGITEAFF
few	TRBV5-6	15	TRBJ2-5	CASSSLGQPKETQYF
few	TRBV6-5	15	TRBJ1-6	CASSYSQPYNSPLHF
NA	TRBV10-2	17	TRBJ2-1	CASSESVAGVSYNEQFF
NA	TRBV18	16	TRBJ2-5	CASSPTGGSVRETQYF
many	TRBV5-1	15	TRBJ2-2	CASSLRVVDTGELFF
many	TRBV20-1	15	TRBJ2-3	CSATRDRGVTDTQYF
NA	TRBV5-1	15	TRBJ2-1	CASSPGQGLRNEQFF
NA	TRBV20-1	13	TRBJ2-7	CSARDRERDEQYF
NA	TRBV29-1	11	TRBJ2-1	CSDTSYNEQFF
few	TRBV18	14	TRBJ1-5	CASSPSTGNQPQHF
NA	TRBV4-2	16	TRBJ2-1	CASSQGRRGFYNEQFF
many	TRBV9	14	TRBJ1-6	CASRGSSYNSPLHF
many	TRBV20-1	11	TRBJ1-4	CSATSSAQLFF
medium-sized	TRBV20-1	13	TRBJ1-5	CSASNRNNQPQHF
NA	TRBV6-1	15	TRBJ1-4	CASSGWRATNEKLFF
NA	TRBV3-1	15	TRBJ2-2	CASSQGLREVGELFF
few	TRBV20-1	14	TRBJ2-4	CSASKDSLENIQYF
many	TRBV9	16	TRBJ2-1	CASSVGAGGSHNEQFF
few	TRBV6-2/TRBV6-3	16	TRBJ2-1	CASRPPGTSGINEQFF
medium-sized	TRBV7-6	17	TRBJ1-4	CASSLGQRGGLNEKLFF
NA	TRBV5-4	14	TRBJ2-5	CASSGSRNQETQYF
few	TRBV7-9	15	TRBJ1-1	CASSFVGTENTEAFF
few	TRBV7-9	18	TRBJ2-3	CASSLRSTSGRRTDTQYF
NA	TRBV7-9	17	TRBJ2-5	CASRGPLAGGDQETQYF
NA	TRBV7-3	16	TRBJ2-3	CASSPSGSRSTDTQYF
NA	TRBV18	12	TRBJ1-1	CASSQAGTEAFF
NA	TRBV6-5	12	TRBJ1-1	CASSRGQGRAFF
NA	TRBV3-1	15	TRBJ2-1	CASSQARLVFGEQFF
NA	TRBV7-9	15	TRBJ2-5	CASSLLRGIQETQYF
many	TRBV11-2	14	TRBJ2-5	CASSLVREGKTQYF
many	TRBV4-3	15	TRBJ2-3	CASSQDWGYGDTQYF
few	TRBV10-1	16	TRBJ1-1	CASSEEQGGFATEAFF
many	TRBV6-2/TRBV6-3	17	TRBJ1-1	CASSYRRDRSWNTEAFF
once	TRBV3-1	15	TRBJ2-3	CASSPRDRTRDTQYF
NA	TRBV5-1	18	TRBJ1-1	CASSLERQGLVRGVEAFF
many	TRBV10-3	19	TRBJ2-2	CATRGQQETGTAFTGELFF
many	TRBV7-2	14	TRBJ2-7	CASSFSSGRLEQYF
NA	TRBV7-9	15	TRBJ2-2	CASSLALGGTGELFF
NA	TRBV14	13	TRBJ2-1	CASSQVGSGWQFF
NA	TRBV3-1	15	TRBJ2-3	CASSQDLASTDTQYF
NA	TRBV7-9	17	TRBJ2-5	CASSSSLLRGPQETQYF
few	TRBV11-1	16	TRBJ1-5	CASSLGSGGSNQPQHF
many	TRBV12-3/TRBV12-4	15	TRBJ1-1	CASSPTGGTNTEAFF
medium-sized	TRBV2	13	TRBJ1-2	CASRLGQAAGYTF
medium-sized	TRBV5-1	15	TRBJ2-5	CASSIAGGIQETQYF
few	TRBV5-1	14	TRBJ2-1	CASSWGTSYNEQFF
medium-sized	TRBV20-1	15	TRBJ1-2	CSASRGQYNSYGYTF
few	TRBV7-9	14	TRBJ1-1	CASSSMGGNTEAFF
NA	TRBV7-2	15	TRBJ2-1	CASSLRSGANNEQFF
many	TRBV19	14	TRBJ1-1	CASSIQDMNTEAFF
medium-sized	TRBV19	14	TRBJ1-2	CASSAADSNYGYTF
few	TRBV5-4	18	TRBJ2-3	CASSFVRTSGDNTDTQYF
NA	TRBV7-9	13	TRBJ2-5	CASRPTGTETQYF
NA	TRBV4-1	15	TRBJ1-3	CASSLTSRAGNTIYF